A single TCR beta chain is shown here with its context. In its sample, this clone was seen a few times. Which antigen it targets is not known. Base quality data are lacking; no much larger clone is found one base away. The germline V gene specifies MNHEY as CDR1 and SVGAGI as CDR2. V drops 0 bases and J drops 5 bases, leaving 10 bases in between. The cysteine opens and the phenylalanine closes a CDR3 of 14 amino acids. The CDR3 DNA has 42 bases and is translated from base 1. TCRbeta CDR3 regions were amplified from genomic DNA by means of the immunoSEQ Assay, a bias-controlled multiplex PCR. As for the original processing: The number of nucleated cells in each sample was estimated from the amplification of reference gene primers within the assay. To quantify the absolute abundance of each unique TCRbeta CDR3 rearrangement, sequence reads were collapsed and filtered. For each sample, productive Simpson clonality was calculated by taking the square root of Simpson's diversity index across productive rearrangements. What TCRdb holds here is the immuneACCESS table cut down to in-frame rearrangements. Part of the clones is not present; checked against another copy, under half of the missing clones reflect an unresolved V gene, and the others are unexplained. D and trimming come from the DNA, and the V and J calls and clone size come from that table. This sample holds 110,000 to 150,000 clones; 88% were observed only once. Roughly 1.6% of the sample is held by the ten biggest clonotypes.

This entry comes from a study of blood T cell repertoires in COVID-19 (dated by TCRdb to the early 2020s). About the study as a whole: Samples covering the acute and convalescent phases of COVID-19 were provided by collaborators in the United States, Italy and Spain. The material from the prospective study consisted of cDNA or gDNA derived from T cells, B-cell-depleted T cells, or PBMCs. HLA class I and class II types, where available, came from metadata supplied by the sample provider rather than from assay-based typing. Subjects who had been exposed to COVID-19, were actively infected with it, or had recovered from it provided the deeply sampled blood TCRbeta repertoires that made up the dataset. The samples were drawn from two sources: the first 160 participants of the ongoing ImmuneRACE study, and over 1,000 subjects contributed by 6 global collaborators. The repertoires were released in a freely available public database intended as a resource for research on the immune response to SARS-CoV-2. Sample metadata almost always included a de-identified subject ID, COVID-19 status, age in years and sex. Study-wide conclusions, independent of this receptor: Clinical and demographic metadata were provided uncurated, with the amount varying by source and participant.

The collaborating institutions used their own protocols to collect whole blood in K2EDTA tubes. Collaborator samples were shipped for TCRbeta analysis as frozen whole blood, isolated PBMCs, or DNA extracted from either sample type. The sequence was obtained from a woman aged 50 to 65 with acute or convalescent COVID-19. The specimen sequenced was peripheral blood. The rearranged chain carries TRBV6-5 and TRBJ1-1; TRBD1 is perhaps the D gene, given 6 matching bases. The nucleotide sequence is given as TGTGCCAGCAGTTACTCGAGAAGGGGGACTGAAGCTTTCTTT. It encodes CASSYSRRGTEAFF.